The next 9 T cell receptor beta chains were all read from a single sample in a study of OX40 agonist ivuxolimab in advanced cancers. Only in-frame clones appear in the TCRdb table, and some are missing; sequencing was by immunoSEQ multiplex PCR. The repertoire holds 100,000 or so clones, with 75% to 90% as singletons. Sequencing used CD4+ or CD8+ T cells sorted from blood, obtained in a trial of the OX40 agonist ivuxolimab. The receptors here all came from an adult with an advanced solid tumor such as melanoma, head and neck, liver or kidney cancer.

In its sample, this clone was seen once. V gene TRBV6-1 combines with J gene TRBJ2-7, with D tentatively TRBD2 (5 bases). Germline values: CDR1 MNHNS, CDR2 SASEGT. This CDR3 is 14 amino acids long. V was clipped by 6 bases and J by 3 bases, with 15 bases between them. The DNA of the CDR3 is TGTGCCAGCAGGGAGTCGGGGTTCGGCTACGAGCAGTACTTC. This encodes CASRESGFGYEQYF.

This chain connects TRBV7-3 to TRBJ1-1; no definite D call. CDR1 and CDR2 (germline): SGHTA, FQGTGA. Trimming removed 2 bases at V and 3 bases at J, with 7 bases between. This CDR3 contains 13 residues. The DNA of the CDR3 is TGTGCCAGCAGCTTATATATTCACACTGAAGCTTTCTTT. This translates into CASSLYIHTEAFF.

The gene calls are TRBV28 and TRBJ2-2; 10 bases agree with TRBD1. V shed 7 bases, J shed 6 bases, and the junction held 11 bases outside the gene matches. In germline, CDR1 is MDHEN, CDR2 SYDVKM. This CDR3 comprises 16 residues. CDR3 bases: TGTGCCAGCACCCCAGAGGGGACAGGGGACTCCGGGGAGCTGTTTTTT. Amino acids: CASTPEGTGDSGELFF.

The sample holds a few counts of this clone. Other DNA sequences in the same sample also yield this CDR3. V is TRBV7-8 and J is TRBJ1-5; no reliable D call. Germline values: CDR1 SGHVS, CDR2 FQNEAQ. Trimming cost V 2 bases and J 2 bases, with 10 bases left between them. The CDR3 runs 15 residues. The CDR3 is CASSLRENGNQPQHF. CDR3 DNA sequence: TGTGCCAGCAGCTTAAGGGAGAATGGCAATCAGCCCCAGCATTTT.

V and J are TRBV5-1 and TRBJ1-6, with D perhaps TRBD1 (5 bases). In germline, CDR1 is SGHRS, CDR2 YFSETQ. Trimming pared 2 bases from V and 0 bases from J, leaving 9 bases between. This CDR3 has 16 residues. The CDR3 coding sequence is TGCGCCAGCAGCTTCGGGGGAAGCTCCTATAATTCACCCCTCCACTTT. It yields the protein CASSFGGSSYNSPLHF.

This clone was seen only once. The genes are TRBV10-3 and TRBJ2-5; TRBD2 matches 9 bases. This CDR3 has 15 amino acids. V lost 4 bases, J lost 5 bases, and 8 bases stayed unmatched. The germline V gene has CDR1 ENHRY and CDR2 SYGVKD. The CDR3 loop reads CAISATSGKRETQYF. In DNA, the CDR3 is TGTGCCATCAGTGCGACTAGCGGAAAAAGGGAGACCCAGTACTTC.

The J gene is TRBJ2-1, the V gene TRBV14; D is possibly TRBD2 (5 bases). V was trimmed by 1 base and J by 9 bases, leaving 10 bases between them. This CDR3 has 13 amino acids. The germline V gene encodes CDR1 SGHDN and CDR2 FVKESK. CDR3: CASSQALGGEQFF. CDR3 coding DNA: TGTGCCAGCAGCCAAGCTCTAGGAGGTGAGCAGTTCTTC.

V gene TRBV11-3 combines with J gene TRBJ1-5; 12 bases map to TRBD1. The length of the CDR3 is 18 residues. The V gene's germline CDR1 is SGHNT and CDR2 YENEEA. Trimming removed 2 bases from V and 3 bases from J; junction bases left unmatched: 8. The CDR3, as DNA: TGTGCCAGCAGCTTAATCGGGACAGGGGGCTCATTCAATCAGCCCCAGCATTTT. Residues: CASSLIGTGGSFNQPQHF.

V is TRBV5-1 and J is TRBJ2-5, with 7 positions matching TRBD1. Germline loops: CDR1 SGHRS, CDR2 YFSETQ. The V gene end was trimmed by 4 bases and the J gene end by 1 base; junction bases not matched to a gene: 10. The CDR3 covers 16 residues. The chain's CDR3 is CASSPGTGAIQETQYF. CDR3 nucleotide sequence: TGCGCCAGCAGCCCAGGAACAGGGGCGATCCAAGAGACCCAGTACTTC.